A single sample gave rise to the 16 T cell receptor beta chains below, sequenced in a study of blood T cell repertoires in COVID-19. TCRdb's table, derived via immunoSEQ multiplex PCR, lists solely in-frame clones and lacks some. Of around 400,000 clones in the sample, about 88% were seen once. Sequences were obtained from PBMCs or T cells enriched from blood (not recorded which). The receptors were sampled from a woman aged 18-30 years who had been exposed to COVID-19.

The chain carries TRBV28 and TRBJ2-7; D gene unclear. V was trimmed by 7 bases and J by 4 bases, leaving 5 bases between them. Germline CDR1 MDHEN, CDR2 SYDVKM. CDR3 size: 10 residues. This chain's CDR3 is CASTSYEQYF. The CDR3 DNA follows: TGTGCCAGCACTTCTTACGAGCAGTACTTC.

Comment on this clone: Other DNA sequences in the sample encode the same CDR3. The chain has TRBV6-4 and TRBJ2-3, with TRBD1 identical over 7 bases. CDR3 length: 14 residues. J lost 1 base, V lost 4 bases, and 2 bases had no gene match. Germline V lookup: CDR1 MRHNA, CDR2 SNTAGT. CDR3 coding DNA: TGTGCCAGCAGTGGGCAGGGGGGCACAGATACGCAGTATTTT. The encoded protein is CASSGQGGTDTQYF.

This clone was found a few times. The rearrangement joins TRBV7-2 to TRBJ2-7; D not certain. This CDR3 spans 12 amino acids. Germline assignment: CDR1 SGHTA and CDR2 FQGNSA. Trimming left V 4 bases short and J 3 bases short, with 7 bases between. The CDR3 is CASSSRIYEQYF. For the CDR3, the DNA is TGTGCCAGCAGCTCTCGTATCTACGAGCAGTACTTC.

The chain carries TRBV15 and TRBJ1-5, with a possible D match to TRBD1 (6 bases). Germline CDR1 reads LNHNV; CDR2 reads YYDKDF (reference sequence). V was trimmed by 4 bases and J by 4 bases, leaving 14 bases between them. The length of the CDR3 is 15 residues. CDR3 DNA sequence: TGTGCCACCAGCACTAGACAGGCTAATAATCAGCCCCAGCATTTT. This encodes CATSTRQANNQPQHF.

The V gene is TRBV4-2, the J gene TRBJ2-3, with 9 positions matching TRBD2. The germline V gene encodes CDR1 LGHNA and CDR2 YNFKEQ. V dropped 3 bases and J dropped 6; count of bases not matched to a gene: 19. The CDR3 is 19 residues long. The CDR3 sequence: CASSHRTPGREGPEDTQYF. The CDR3 nucleotides are TGTGCCAGCAGCCACCGCACACCAGGGCGGGAGGGCCCGGAGGATACGCAGTATTTT.

J is TRBJ1-1 and V is TRBV29-1; TRBD1 matches 7 bases. Germline CDR1 SQVTM, CDR2 ANQGSEA. V trimming: 8 bases; J trimming: 4 bases; junction bases outside the gene matches: 10. The CDR3 runs 13 residues. CDR3 sequence: CSFREGAPTEAFF. The CDR3 DNA sequence: TGCAGCTTCAGAGAGGGGGCGCCCACTGAAGCTTTCTTT.

As for this clone: It is unclear where the CDR3 begins or ends on the DNA, so no DNA is shown, and the CDR3 is as TCRdb lists it. The gene calls are TRBV5-1 and TRBJ2-2; whether TRBD1, the table's D call, matches the DNA was not checked. Per the germline V gene, CDR1 is SGHRS and CDR2 is YFSETQ. Counting both end residues, the CDR3 totals 14 amino acids. CDR3 region: CASSPGQYFGELFF.

The chain is built from TRBV5-4 and TRBJ2-7; 11 bases are a match to TRBD2. The germline V gene encodes CDR1 SGHNT and CDR2 YYREEE (reference sequence). The CDR3 has 17 residues. V was clipped by 2 bases and J by 3 bases; unmatched bases: 10. The CDR3 loop is CASSFRLAGGDNYEQYF. The CDR3, as DNA: TGTGCCAGCAGCTTCCGGCTAGCGGGGGGCGATAACTACGAGCAGTACTTC.

This clone is a singleton in its sample. The gene calls are TRBV5-5 and TRBJ1-3; D is possibly TRBD1 (5 bases). Germline V gene data show CDR1 as SGHKS and CDR2 as YYEKEE (reference sequence). CDR3 length: 15 residues. Trimming took 2 bases from V and 7 from J, leaving 16 bases between them. CDR3 region: CASSFGHAVGNTIYF. The CDR3 DNA sequence: TGTGCCAGCAGCTTTGGACACGCCGTGGGGAACACCATATATTTT.

In this sample, this clone turned up once. CDR3: CASSLVGGRMNTGELFF. CDR3 nucleotides: TGTGCCAGCAGCTTAGTCGGAGGGAGGATGAACACCGGGGAGCTGTTTTTT. This sequence joins TRBV13 and TRBJ2-2; a possible D gene is TRBD2 (6 bases). The CDR3 contains 17 residues. Germline V lookup: CDR1 PRHDT, CDR2 FYEKMQ (reference sequence). V lost 1 base and J 1 base, leaving 13 bases between the germline ends. The full variable domain, with the rest looked up from reference TRBV13 and TRBJ2-2, is AAGVIQSPRHLIKEKRETATLKCYPIPRHDTVYWYQQGPGQDPQFLISFYEKMQSDKGSIPDRFSAQQFSDYHSELNMSSLELGDSALYFCASSLVGGRMNTGELFFGEGSRLTVL.

The J gene is TRBJ1-1, the V gene TRBV29-1; the match to TRBD1 covers 7 bases. The CDR3 contains 14 residues. Germline V gene lookup returns CDR1 SQVTM and CDR2 ANQGSEA. Losses at the gene ends were 6 bases for V and 4 bases for J; bases not matched to a gene: 11. The CDR3 here is CSVGVTGVSTEAFF. In nucleotides, the CDR3 is TGCAGCGTGGGGGTCACAGGGGTGAGCACTGAAGCTTTCTTT.

The chain is built from TRBV10-1 and TRBJ1-4, with D unclear. The CDR3 extends over 14 amino acids. Trimming stripped 0 bases from V and 4 bases from J, with 6 bases between. Germline CDR1 reads WNHNN; CDR2 reads SYGVQD (reference sequence). Written as DNA, the CDR3 is TGCGCCAGCAGTGAGTCGTGGAGTAATGAAAAACTGTTTTTT. Encoded protein: CASSESWSNEKLFF.

The genes are TRBV3-1 (or the pseudogene TRBV3-2) and TRBJ1-1; TRBD1 might be the D (5 bases). The CDR3 runs to 15 residues. Germline V CDR1 and CDR2: LGHDT, YNNKEL (reference sequence). The V end lost 0 bases, the J end lost 2 bases, and 10 bases lay between the germline ends. In DNA form, the CDR3 reads TGTGCCAGCAGCCAAGAGCAGGGCCTAAACACTGAAGCTTTCTTT. It encodes CASSQEQGLNTEAFF.

About this clone itself: Within the sample, other DNA sequences also encode this same CDR3. In DNA form, the CDR3 reads TGTGCCAGTAGTATAACTAGCGGGAGTCTCTACGAGCAGTACTTC. Its translation is CASSITSGSLYEQYF. The chain is built from TRBV19 and TRBJ2-7; TRBD2 matches 11 bases. The V gene's germline CDR1 is LNHDA and CDR2 SQIVND (reference sequence). V trimming: 2 bases; J trimming: 3 bases; junction bases outside the gene matches: 3. This CDR3 region has 15 residues.

This chain connects TRBV5-1 to TRBJ2-6; a possible D gene is TRBD2 (5 bases). The CDR3 covers 16 residues. The V end lost 1 base, the J end lost 4 bases, and 12 bases lay between the germline ends. Per germline, CDR1 SGHRS and CDR2 YFSETQ. The CDR3 DNA sequence: TGCGCCAGCAGCTTGACTAGTTTCCCCGGGGCCAACGTCCTGACTTTC. Its protein is CASSLTSFPGANVLTF.

The chain employs TRBV5-1 and TRBJ1-1, with no clear D. In germline, CDR1 is SGHRS, CDR2 YFSETQ. V gave up 6 bases and J gave up 7 bases, with 16 bases separating them. This CDR3 comprises 13 residues. The CDR3 protein is CASNKLGSREAFF. The CDR3 nucleotides are TGCGCCAGCAACAAACTAGGTAGCCGTGAAGCTTTCTTT. Using reference TRBV5-1 and TRBJ1-1 for the parts outside the CDR3, the full variable domain is KAGVTQTPRYLIKTRGQQVTLSCSPISGHRSVSWYQQTPGQGLQFLFEYFSETQRNKGNFPGRFSGRQFSNSRSEMNVSTLELGDSALYLCASNKLGSREAFFGQGTRLTVV.